These T cell receptor beta chains were read from a single sample in a study of T cells in Graves' hyperthyroidism and ophthalmopathy. A single record per CDR3 protein comes from TCRdb applying MiXCR to the multiplex PCR reads. The data hold 190,000 or so distinct CDR3 sequences, with around 18% observed a single time. Sequenced sample: blood. Source of these receptors: a man aged 40-50 years with Graves' hyperthyroidism. The CDR3 runs from the conserved cysteine through the conserved F or W. D genes are given only for firm matches. Size tells how often a clone was seen (once, few, many) or the class of an expanded clone, and some rows leave it out.

len	abundance	d_gene	v_gene	j_gene	CDR3aa	CDR3nt
15	many	TRBD1	TRBV6-2/TRBV6-3	TRBJ2-2	CASRETDRATGELFF	TGTGCCAGCAGAGAGACGGACAGGGCCACCGGGGAGCTGTTTTTT
16	many	TRBD2	TRBV5-1	TRBJ2-3	CASSYTALAGTDTQYF	TGCGCCAGCAGTTATACGGCCCTAGCGGGCACAGATACGCAGTATTTT
15	once	TRBD1	TRBV12-3/TRBV12-4	TRBJ1-1	CASSNQDRKNTEAFF	TGTGCCAGCAGTAACCAGGACAGGAAAAACACTGAAGCTTTCTTT
15	many	.	TRBV6-1	TRBJ2-7	CASSQKDSGGYEQYF	TGTGCCAGCAGCCAAAAGGACAGTGGGGGCTACGAGCAGTACTTC
14	many	.	TRBV11-1	TRBJ1-2	CASSIWTGNYGYTF	TGTGCCAGCAGCATCTGGACGGGAAACTATGGCTACACCTTC
11	once	.	TRBV2	TRBJ1-5	CASGRYQPQHF	TGTGCCAGCGGCAGATATCAGCCCCAGCATTTT
12	many	.	TRBV6-1	TRBJ2-7	CASSEHSYEQYF	TGTGCCAGCAGTGAACATTCCTACGAGCAGTACTTC
15	many	TRBD2	TRBV11-3	TRBJ2-1	CASSLTSGGFNEQFF	TGTGCCAGCAGCTTGACTAGCGGGGGATTTAATGAGCAGTTCTTC
15	many	.	TRBV6-5	TRBJ2-2	CASSYSLQGAGELFF	TGTGCCAGCAGTTACTCACTCCAGGGTGCCGGGGAGCTGTTTTTT
16	many	TRBD2	TRBV29-1	TRBJ2-3	CSVEEWSSGGADTQYF	TGCAGCGTTGAAGAGTGGTCTAGCGGGGGGGCCGATACGCAGTATTTT
11	many	.	TRBV5-1	TRBJ2-5	CASKQQETQYF	TGCGCCAGCAAACAACAAGAGACCCAGTACTTC
14	many	.	TRBV6-1	TRBJ1-2	CASSPRPFGYGYTF	TGTGCCAGCAGTCCGCGACCTTTTGGCTATGGCTACACCTTC
14	many	TRBD1	TRBV6-2/TRBV6-3	TRBJ2-7	CASSQTGTSYEQYF	TGTGCCAGCAGTCAGACAGGGACGAGTTACGAGCAGTACTTC
18	many	TRBD2	TRBV20-1	TRBJ2-7	CSARIQKRGDPNSYEQYF	TGCAGTGCTAGAATTCAGAAGCGGGGGGACCCGAACTCCTACGAGCAGTACTTC
13	many	TRBD2	TRBV30	TRBJ2-3	CARNGGALDTQYF	TGTGCCCGTAACGGGGGGGCCCTAGATACGCAGTATTTT
14	few	.	TRBV6-2/TRBV6-3	TRBJ2-1	CASTRGGANNEQFF	TGTGCCAGCACCCGAGGGGGGGCCAACAATGAGCAGTTCTTC
11	many	.	TRBV27	TRBJ1-2	CASSSSYGYTF	TGTGCCAGCAGTTCCAGCTATGGCTACACCTTC
12	.	.	TRBV6-2/TRBV6-3	TRBJ1-1	CASSRTATEAFF	TGTGCCAGCAGTAGGACGGCGACTGAAGCTTTCTTT
16	many	TRBD1	TRBV15	TRBJ1-5	CATSRGGTGRVQPQHF	TGTGCCACCAGCAGAGGTGGGACAGGGAGGGTTCAGCCCCAGCATTTT
15	few	.	TRBV9	TRBJ2-7	CASSPTGASNHEQYF	TGTGCCAGCAGCCCGACGGGGGCCTCCAATCACGAGCAGTACTTC
12	once	.	TRBV28	TRBJ2-1	CASRIGGGEQFF	TGTGCCAGCAGAATAGGGGGTGGTGAGCAGTTCTTC
17	.	TRBD2	TRBV5-6	TRBJ2-3	CASSRPGLAGGQDTQYF	TGTGCCAGCAGCCGCCCGGGACTAGCGGGGGGGCAAGATACGCAGTATTTT
16	.	TRBD1	TRBV15	TRBJ2-7	CATSRDTGQGVYEQYF	TGTGCCACCAGCAGAGACACGGGACAGGGGGTTTACGAGCAGTACTTC
16	many	TRBD2	TRBV18	TRBJ2-1	CASSPTGLADYNEQFF	TGTGCCAGCTCACCCACGGGACTAGCGGACTACAATGAGCAGTTCTTC
13	many	.	TRBV5-1	TRBJ1-1	CASSFGLNTEAFF	TGCGCCAGCAGCTTTGGCCTGAACACTGAAGCTTTCTTT
15	many	TRBD1	TRBV7-2	TRBJ2-2	CASSYMTGQDGELFF	TGTGCCAGCAGCTACATGACAGGGCAGGACGGGGAGCTGTTTTTT
14	many	.	TRBV18	TRBJ2-7	CASSPGTGSYEQYF	TGTGCCAGCAGCCCAGGGACTGGATCCTACGAGCAGTACTTC
14	few	.	TRBV20-1	TRBJ1-1	CSAPMRRVRTEAFF	TGCAGTGCCCCTATGAGAAGGGTGAGGACTGAAGCTTTCTTT
14	few	.	TRBV24-1	TRBJ2-2	CATSDQQNTGELFF	TGTGCCACCAGTGACCAACAAAACACCGGGGAGCTGTTTTTT
13	many	.	TRBV6-1	TRBJ1-5	CASSDTVGQPQHF	TGTGCCAGCAGTGATACAGTGGGTCAGCCCCAGCATTTT
14	many	.	TRBV11-1	TRBJ2-5	CASSPRQLQETQYF	TGTGCCAGCAGCCCTCGACAGTTGCAAGAGACCCAGTACTTC
12	many	TRBD1	TRBV30	TRBJ1-2	CAWATGSYGYTF	TGTGCCTGGGCGACAGGGTCCTATGGCTACACCTTC
15	many	.	TRBV6-1	TRBJ1-1	CASIGSAGVNTEAFF	TGTGCCAGCATAGGTTCGGCGGGAGTGAACACTGAAGCTTTCTTT
15	once	.	TRBV5-1	TRBJ1-1	CASSLKAQSYTEAFF	TGCGCCAGCAGCTTGAAGGCACAGAGCTACACTGAAGCTTTCTTT
14	many	TRBD1	TRBV20-1	TRBJ2-7	CSARDRGRSYEQYF	TGCAGTGCCCGAGACAGGGGGCGATCCTACGAGCAGTACTTC
14	.	.	TRBV6-5	TRBJ1-2	CTSSYSASTYGYTF	TGTACCAGCAGTTACTCGGCCAGCACCTATGGCTACACCTTC
13	.	TRBD1	TRBV5-1	TRBJ2-7	CASSGTGDMEQYF	TGCGCCAGCAGCGGGACAGGTGATATGGAGCAGTACTTC
15	many	TRBD1	TRBV24-1	TRBJ2-5	CATSDPGQAGETQYF	TGTGCCACCAGTGACCCGGGACAGGCGGGAGAGACCCAGTACTTC
14	many	TRBD1	TRBV2	TRBJ2-5	CASSGQGTQETQYF	TGTGCCAGCTCGGGACAGGGAACACAAGAGACCCAGTACTTC
13	many	.	TRBV30	TRBJ2-3	CAWKGGVTDTQYF	TGTGCCTGGAAGGGTGGGGTGACAGATACGCAGTATTTT
12	many	.	TRBV7-3	TRBJ2-5	CASSLQGQTQYF	TGTGCCAGCAGCTTACAGGGTCAGACCCAGTACTTC